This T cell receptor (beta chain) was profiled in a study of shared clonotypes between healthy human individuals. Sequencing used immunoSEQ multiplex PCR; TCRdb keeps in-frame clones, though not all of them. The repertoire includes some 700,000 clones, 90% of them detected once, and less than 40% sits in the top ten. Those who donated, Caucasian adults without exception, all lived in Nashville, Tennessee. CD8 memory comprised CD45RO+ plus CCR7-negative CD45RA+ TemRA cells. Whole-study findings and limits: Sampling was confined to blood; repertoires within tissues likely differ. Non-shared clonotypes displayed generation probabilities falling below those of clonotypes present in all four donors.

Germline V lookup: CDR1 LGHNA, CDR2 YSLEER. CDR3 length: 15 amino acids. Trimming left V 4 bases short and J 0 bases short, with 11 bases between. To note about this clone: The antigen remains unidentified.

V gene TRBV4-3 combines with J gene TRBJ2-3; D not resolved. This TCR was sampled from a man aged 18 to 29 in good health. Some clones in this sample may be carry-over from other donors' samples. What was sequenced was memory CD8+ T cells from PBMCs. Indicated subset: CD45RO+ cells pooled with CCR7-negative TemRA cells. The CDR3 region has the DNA TGCGCCAGCAGCCCAAGTAGGATTAGCACAGATACGCAGTATTTT. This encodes CASSPSRISTDTQYF.